This TCR beta chain was obtained from a study of shared clonotypes between healthy human individuals. Free of recent acute infections or vaccinations, the donors were healthy HIV-negative adults. Germline CDR1 and CDR2: SGHRS and YFSETQ. Trimming took 0 bases from V and 5 from J; bases not matched to a gene: 2. This CDR3 comprises 14 residues. Deep was the level at which the assay was run. Over several immunoSEQ plates, each subset's genomic DNA was distributed in even portions. The assay was immunoSEQ multiplex PCR, and TCRdb's table has in-frame clones only and misses some. The table lists 400,000 to 600,000 clones, 75% to 80% of them singletons.

The sequenced sample consisted of PBMCs. The rearrangement uses TRBV5-1 and TRBJ2-3, with TRBD2 matching over 8 bases. The TCR was taken from a woman aged 35 to 49 in good health. Some clones in this sample may be carry-over from other donors' samples. For the CDR3, the DNA is TGCGCCAGCAGCTTGGCCGGGAGGGAAGATACGCAGTATTTT. As protein: CASSLAGREDTQYF.